This T cell receptor beta chain is drawn from a study of blood T cell repertoires in COVID-19. Method: immunoSEQ multiplex PCR; TCRdb's copy keeps in-frame clones and lacks some. The table lists fewer than 200,000 clones, roughly 80% of them singletons. The trim removed 6 bases at V and 0 bases at J, leaving 1 base unmatched. The CDR3 contains 14 residues. Germline values: CDR1 SNHLY, CDR2 FYNNEI. The clonotype was recovered from a woman aged 60 to 75 with COVID-19, enrolled during active disease. Sample: peripheral blood. V usage is TRBV2 and J usage is TRBJ1-5, with 8 positions matching TRBD1. The CDR3 here is CASRGQDSNQPQHF. CDR3 bases: TGTGCCAGCAGGGGACAGGATAGCAATCAGCCCCAGCATTTT.